Below are 32 T cell receptor beta chains sequenced from a single sample in a study of blood T cells in healthy people across ages. It was with a sample-barcoded 5' primer and a J-beta primer mix that a second PCR of roughly 7 to 11 cycles was run. Each CDR3 protein is one row after TCRdb ran MiXCR on the 5' RACE reads. The data show around 800,000 distinct CDR3 sequences, with around 45% seen just once and roughly 19% held by the top ten. Specimen: blood. These receptors were collected from a man aged 60 to 69 in good health.

This clonotype has only a few counts. This chain uses TRBV3-1 with TRBJ2-1, with TRBD1 matching 7 bases. The germline V gene encodes CDR1 LGHDT and CDR2 YNNKEL (reference sequence). The junction had 14 bases not matched to a gene; V was cut back by 2 bases and J by 7 bases. CDR3 length equals 17 residues. This chain's CDR3 is CASSQSGLHRGRNEQFF. DNA for the CDR3: TGTGCCAGCAGCCAATCGGGTCTTCACAGGGGCAGGAATGAGCAGTTCTTC.

The chain uses TRBV20-1 and TRBJ2-1, with 7 bases matching TRBD1. The J call may be incorrect, as the DNA end agrees better with TRBJ2-7. Germline V gene lookup returns CDR1 DFQATT and CDR2 SNEGSKA (reference sequence). The CDR3 is 13 residues long. Here the CDR3 DNA reads TGCAGTGCGTCGACAGGGTTGTACAATGAGCAGTACTTC. It specifies CSASTGLYNEQYF.

In DNA, the CDR3 is TGCGCCAGCAGCTGGGCGGGCAGAGAGAGCACTGAAGCTTTCTTT. Its translation: CASSWAGRESTEAFF. This chain links TRBV5-1 with TRBJ1-1; D ambiguous. Trimming pared 3 bases from V and 4 bases from J, leaving 16 bases between. The length of the CDR3 is 15 residues. In germline, CDR1 is SGHRS, CDR2 YFSETQ.

As to this clonotype: A much larger clone lies one base from this, so it may be a read error. The rearrangement joins TRBV6-2 or TRBV6-3 to TRBJ2-7; D not resolved. The CDR3 contains 11 residues. V was trimmed by 2 bases and J by 5 bases, leaving 4 bases between them. Germline V gene lookup returns CDR1 MNHEY and CDR2 SVGEGT. CDR3 sequence: CASSYLHEQYF. The CDR3 DNA is TGTGCCAGCAGTTACCTCCACGAGCAGTACTTC.

This chain connects TRBV2 to TRBJ1-2, with D perhaps TRBD1 (6 bases). The ends were cut back, 5 bases at V and 8 bases at J, with 18 bases in the middle. The CDR3 spans 14 residues. Germline V gene lookup returns CDR1 SNHLY and CDR2 FYNNEI. CDR3 loop: CASSRRGVREGYTF. The CDR3 DNA reads TGTGCCAGCAGTCGGAGGGGGGTTCGGGAAGGCTACACCTTC. The entire variable domain, with the rest obtained from reference TRBV2 and TRBJ1-2, is as follows: EPEVTQTPSHQVTQMGQEVILRCVPISNHLYFYWYRQILGQKVEFLVSFYNNEISEKSEIFDDQFSVERPDGSNFTLKIRSTKLEDSAMYFCASSRRGVREGYTFGSGTRLTVV.

This chain links TRBV6-2 or TRBV6-3 with TRBJ1-2; 7 bases match TRBD1. Per germline, CDR1 MNHEY and CDR2 SVGEGT. V dropped 5 bases and J dropped 6; count of bases not matched to a gene: 6. The CDR3 extends over 13 amino acids. The CDR3 region has the DNA TGTGCCAGCAGTAAAGACAGGGTGGATGGCTACACCTTC. Translation: CASSKDRVDGYTF.

In this sample, this clonotype turned up a few times. The chain has TRBV29-1 and TRBJ2-7; 10 bases align to TRBD1. From germline, CDR1 is SQVTM and CDR2 ANQGSEA. V was pared by 8 bases and J by 7 bases, with 8 bases of the junction left unmatched. This CDR3 comprises 12 residues. CDR3 coding DNA: TGCAGCTCAAGGACAGGGGGAGGAGAGCAGTACTTC. This translates into CSSRTGGGEQYF.

The chain couples TRBV24-1 to TRBJ2-5; D not resolved. Trimming shortened V by 3 bases and J by 2 bases, and 9 bases separated the two germline ends. CDR1 and CDR2 from the germline V gene are KGHDR and SFDVKD. There are 14 residues in the CDR3. CDR3 sequence (DNA): TGTGCCACCAGTGATGCGACTCTACAAGAGACCCAGTACTTC. It encodes CATSDATLQETQYF.

This clonotype was observed a handful of times. The chain joins TRBV5-1 to TRBJ1-1; 7 nucleotides agree with TRBD1. This CDR3 spans 17 amino acids. Unmatched junction bases numbered 10, after V lost 2 bases and J lost 0 bases. The V gene's germline CDR1 is SGHRS and CDR2 YFSETQ. This chain's CDR3 is CASSLGTGTAMNTEAFF. The CDR3 DNA sequence: TGCGCCAGCAGCTTAGGAACCGGGACAGCCATGAACACTGAAGCTTTCTTT.

The CDR3: CSARAGGRGQTQYF. CDR3 nucleotides: TGCAGTGCTAGAGCGGGGGGGCGGGGCCAGACCCAGTACTTC. J is TRBJ2-5 and V is TRBV20-1, with TRBD2 identical over 8 bases. The CDR3 totals 14 residues. After removal of 1 base from V and 6 bases from J, the junction contained 7 bases not matched to a gene. CDR1 is DFQATT and CDR2 is SNEGSKA in the germline V gene (reference sequence).

This sequence joins TRBV5-5 and TRBJ2-7, with 7 positions matching TRBD2. Germline trimming cut 5 bases from V and 3 bases from J; bases unmatched to any gene: 11. This CDR3 is 15 amino acids long. The V gene's germline CDR1 is SGHKS and CDR2 YYEKEE (reference sequence). Here the CDR3 DNA reads TGTGCCAGCAGTAGCGGGCAGGTCCCATACTACGAGCAGTACTTC. This translates into CASSSGQVPYYEQYF.

Comments on this clonotype: A junction boundary mismatches the germline segment, possibly from a read error. The rearrangement links TRBV29-1 to TRBJ2-7; a possible D gene is TRBD2 (6 bases). Germline CDR1 and CDR2: SQVTM and ANQGSEA. The CDR3 runs 12 residues. The CDR3 coding sequence is TGCGGCGTCGGGGGATTCTTCTACGAGCAGTACTTC. This encodes CGVGGFFYEQYF.

The genes are TRBV2 and TRBJ1-2; D gene ambiguous. Germline CDR1 and CDR2: SNHLY and FYNNEI. V shed 7 bases and J shed 3 bases, with 12 bases lying between them. The CDR3 spans 13 residues. CDR3 residues: CASTLGWDYGYTF. The CDR3 nucleotides read TGTGCCAGCACCCTAGGGTGGGACTATGGCTACACCTTC.

The table lists this clonotype with a count of one. The chain uses TRBV2 and TRBJ1-1; possibly TRBD1 for D (6 bases). The CDR3 has 13 residues. The V and J ends lost 10 bases and 0 bases respectively, with 12 bases between them. Per the germline V gene, CDR1 is SNHLY and CDR2 is FYNNEI. CDR3 bases: TGTGCCACCAACAGGGACTTGAACACTGAAGCTTTCTTT. Translated, it gives CATNRDLNTEAFF. Variable domain in full (rest from reference TRBV2 and TRBJ1-1): EPEVTQTPSHQVTQMGQEVILRCVPISNHLYFYWYRQILGQKVEFLVSFYNNEISEKSEIFDDQFSVERPDGSNFTLKIRSTKLEDSAMYFCATNRDLNTEAFFGQGTRLTVV.

V usage is TRBV7-9 and J usage is TRBJ1-4; perhaps TRBD1 as D (6 bases). CDR3 length: 13 residues. V shed 5 bases and J shed 7 bases, with 11 bases lying between them. Germline V CDR1 and CDR2: SEHNR, FQNEAQ (reference sequence). CDR3 region: CASSRGLGEKLFF. CDR3 nucleotide sequence: TGTGCCAGCAGCCGGGGGCTGGGTGAAAAACTGTTTTTT. Full variable domain (missing parts from reference TRBV7-9 and TRBJ1-4): DTGVSQNPRHKITKRGQNVTFRCDPISEHNRLYWYRQTLGQGPEFLTYFQNEAQLEKSRLLSDRFSAERPKGSFSTLEIQRTEQGDSAMYLCASSRGLGEKLFFGSGTQLSVL.

The chain joins TRBV4-3 to TRBJ2-2; D gene uncertain. V was cut by 4 bases and J by 6 bases, with 12 bases left in between. The germline V gene encodes CDR1 LGHNA and CDR2 YSLEER. CDR3 length equals 14 residues. CDR3 protein: CASSRGNTAGELFF. The CDR3 DNA sequence: TGCGCCAGCAGCCGTGGGAATACCGCCGGGGAGCTGTTTTTT.

There are a few counts of this clonotype. The rearrangement uses TRBV20-1 and TRBJ2-1; 7 bases match TRBD1. This CDR3 contains 13 residues. Germline V gene data show CDR1 as DFQATT and CDR2 as SNEGSKA (reference sequence). The CDR3: CSGNRGSYNEQFF. The CDR3 nucleotides are TGCAGCGGAAACAGGGGATCCTACAATGAGCAGTTCTTC.

This clonotype was picked up a small number of times. The chain carries TRBV20-1 and TRBJ1-2, with 7 bases fitting TRBD1. The V segment lost 6 bases and the J segment 4 bases; nucleotides outside the gene matches: 8. The germline gives CDR1 DFQATT, CDR2 SNEGSKA (reference sequence). This CDR3 has 13 amino acids. The CDR3 nucleotides are TGCAGTGCCCGAACGACAGGGAGCTATGGCTACACCTTC. The encoded protein is CSARTTGSYGYTF.

Remarks on this clonotype: Its ends do not fully match the called genes, so a read error is possible. V and J are TRBV7-9 and TRBJ1-2; 9 nucleotides line up with TRBD1. The CDR3 covers 15 residues. Germline-derived CDR1 and CDR2 are SEHNR and FQNEAQ (reference sequence). The chain's CDR3 is CAGSGQGTDYYGYTF. The CDR3 DNA is TGTGCCGGCAGCGGACAGGGGACGGATTACTATGGCTACACCTTC.

The chain uses TRBV4-1 and TRBJ2-3, with D possibly matching TRBD2 (7 bases). Trimming shortened V by 7 bases and J by 5 bases, and 16 bases separated the two germline ends. The CDR3 length is 14 residues. Germline CDR1 reads MGHRA; CDR2 reads YSYEKL. The CDR3 DNA sequence: TGCGCCAGCATCGGGGGGCCAGGTGGAGATACGCAGTATTTT. It encodes CASIGGPGGDTQYF.

This clonotype was counted a few times. V gene TRBV7-9 combines with J gene TRBJ2-7, with 8 nucleotides matching TRBD1. The CDR3 contains 16 residues. The J segment lost 3 bases and the V segment lost 0 bases, leaving 7 bases of the junction unmatched. Germline CDR1 SEHNR, CDR2 FQNEAQ (reference sequence). The CDR3 sequence is CASSLAQGRGLYEQYF. The CDR3 DNA reads TGTGCCAGCAGCTTAGCGCAGGGCAGGGGGCTCTACGAGCAGTACTTC.

The genes are TRBV18 and TRBJ1-1, with 8 positions matching TRBD1. After removal of 4 bases from V and 2 bases from J, the junction contained 6 bases not matched to a gene. The germline CDR1 and CDR2 sequences are KGHSH and LQKENI. This CDR3 contains 15 residues. The chain's CDR3 is CASSRRTGINTEAFF. CDR3 nucleotide sequence: TGTGCCAGCTCACGACGGACAGGGATAAACACTGAAGCTTTCTTT.

The chain combines TRBV9 with TRBJ2-5; the D gene is possibly TRBD2 (7 bases). Germline CDR1 SGDLS, CDR2 YYNGEE. The CDR3 runs to 16 residues. V lost 3 bases to trimming and J lost 2 bases, with 17 bases between them. The CDR3 region is CASSGTDGGRQETQYF. In nucleotides, the CDR3 is TGTGCCAGCAGCGGAACGGACGGGGGGCGACAAGAGACCCAGTACTTC. The whole variable domain, filled in from reference TRBV9 and TRBJ2-5, reads DSGVTQTPKHLITATGQRVTLRCSPRSGDLSVYWYQQSLDQGLQFLIQYYNGEERAKGNILERFSAQQFPDLHSELNLSSLELGDSALYFCASSGTDGGRQETQYFGPGTRLLVL.

The sample holds many counts of this clonotype. The rearrangement uses TRBV7-9 and TRBJ2-5; 7 positions agree with TRBD1. J was trimmed by 4 bases and V by 5 bases; bases with no gene match: 13. This CDR3 is 16 amino acids long. CDR1 is SEHNR and CDR2 is FQNEAQ in the germline V gene (reference sequence). CDR3 sequence reads: CASSDPLDRAGETQYF. The DNA of the CDR3 is TGTGCCAGCAGCGATCCACTCGACAGGGCGGGAGAGACCCAGTACTTC.

This clonotype was seen a few times. The chain couples TRBV6-5 to TRBJ2-5, with 7 nucleotides matching TRBD2. Trimming at V came to 5 bases and at J to 5 bases, leaving 8 bases not matched to a gene. The CDR3 is 14 residues long. The germline V gene encodes CDR1 MNHEY and CDR2 SVGAGI. Here the CDR3 DNA reads TGTGCCAGCAGTACAGCAGGGCGGGGGGAGACCCAGTACTTC. Encoded protein: CASSTAGRGETQYF.

For this clonotype: A much larger clone is a single base away; this may be a read error. CDR3 nucleotides: TGTGCCGGCAGTGAATTTCGGCAGGGCGAGCAGTACTTC. It codes for CAGSEFRQGEQYF. The chain employs TRBV25-1 and TRBJ2-7, with D tentatively TRBD1 (5 bases). This CDR3 spans 13 amino acids. Germline V CDR1 and CDR2: MGHDK, SYGVNS.

The chain employs TRBV2 and TRBJ2-5; TRBD1 matches at 7 bases. The CDR3 has 15 residues. Germline CDR1 is SNHLY and CDR2 is FYNNEI. After removal of 6 bases from V and 5 bases from J, the junction contained 12 bases not matched to a gene. This CDR3 is CASRENRGTMETQYF. As DNA, the CDR3 is TGTGCCAGCAGAGAGAACAGGGGAACCATGGAGACCCAGTACTTC.

The chain carries TRBV6-2 or TRBV6-3 and TRBJ2-5; the match to TRBD2 covers 7 bases. This CDR3 region has 14 residues. Germline V gene data show CDR1 as MNHEY and CDR2 as SVGEGT. Trimming removed 9 bases from V and 5 bases from J; junction bases left unmatched: 12. The CDR3 loop reads CASPARRGRETQYF. The CDR3 DNA reads TGTGCCAGTCCGGCACGGCGGGGGAGGGAGACCCAGTACTTC.

This clonotype has more than one count but fewer than ten. V usage is TRBV6-6 and J usage is TRBJ2-3, with 8 bases matching TRBD2. V was clipped by 6 bases and J by 4 bases; unmatched bases: 3. This CDR3 comprises 13 residues. Germline loops: CDR1 MNHNY, CDR2 SVGAGI (reference sequence). CDR3 sequence: CASRAGVADTQYF. The CDR3 DNA sequence: TGTGCCAGCAGAGCGGGGGTTGCAGATACGCAGTATTTT.

V and J are TRBV7-2 and TRBJ2-3, with 7 positions matching TRBD1. Trimming removed 1 base from V and 11 bases from J; junction bases left unmatched: 6. Germline CDR1 reads SGHTA; CDR2 reads FQGNSA. This CDR3 has 13 amino acids. CDR3 DNA: TGTGCCAGCAGCTTAGTTGCAGGGGGTGTGCAGTATTTT. Translated: CASSLVAGGVQYF.

The V and J genes are TRBV20-1 and TRBJ2-1, with D perhaps TRBD1 (5 bases). The CDR3 runs 16 residues. The germline gives CDR1 DFQATT, CDR2 SNEGSKA (reference sequence). Trimming left V 0 bases short and J 2 bases short, with 14 bases between. The CDR3 DNA is TGCAGTGCTAGAGATCGGCAGCCCAGGGCCTACAATGAGCAGTTCTTC. Residues: CSARDRQPRAYNEQFF.

The chain employs TRBV3-1 and TRBJ2-7, with 7 bases lining up with TRBD2. The J call is in doubt because the DNA end fits TRBJ2-5 better. From germline, CDR1 is LGHDT and CDR2 YNNKEL (reference sequence). CDR3 size: 15 residues. The CDR3 DNA reads TGTGCCAGCAGCCGACCCCTAGCGGAGAAAGAGACCCAGTACTTC. Translation gives CASSRPLAEKETQYF.